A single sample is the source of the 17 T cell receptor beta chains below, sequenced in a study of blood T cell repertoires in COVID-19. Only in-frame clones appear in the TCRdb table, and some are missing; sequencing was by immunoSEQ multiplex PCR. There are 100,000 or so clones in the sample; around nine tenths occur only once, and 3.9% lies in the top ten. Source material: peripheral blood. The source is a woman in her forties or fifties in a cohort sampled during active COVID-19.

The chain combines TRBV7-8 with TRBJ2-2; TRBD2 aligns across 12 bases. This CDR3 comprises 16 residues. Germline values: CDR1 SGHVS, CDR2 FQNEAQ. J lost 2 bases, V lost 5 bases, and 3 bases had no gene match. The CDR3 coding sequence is TGTGCCAGCAGCCGTGGACTAGCGGGAAACACCGGGGAGCTGTTTTTT. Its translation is CASSRGLAGNTGELFF.

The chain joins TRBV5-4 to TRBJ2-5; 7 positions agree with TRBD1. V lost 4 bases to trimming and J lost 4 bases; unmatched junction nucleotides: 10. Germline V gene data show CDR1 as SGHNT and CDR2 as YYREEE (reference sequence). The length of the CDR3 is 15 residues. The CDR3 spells CASSPWGQSRETQYF. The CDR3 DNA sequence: TGTGCCAGCAGCCCGTGGGGACAGAGCCGAGAGACCCAGTACTTC.

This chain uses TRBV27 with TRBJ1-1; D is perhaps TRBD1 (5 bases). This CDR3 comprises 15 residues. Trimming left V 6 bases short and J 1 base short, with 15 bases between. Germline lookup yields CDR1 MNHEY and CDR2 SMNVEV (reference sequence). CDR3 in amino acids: CASSPPGGPNTEAFF. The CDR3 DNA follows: TGTGCCAGCAGCCCGCCGGGGGGTCCGAACACTGAAGCTTTCTTT.

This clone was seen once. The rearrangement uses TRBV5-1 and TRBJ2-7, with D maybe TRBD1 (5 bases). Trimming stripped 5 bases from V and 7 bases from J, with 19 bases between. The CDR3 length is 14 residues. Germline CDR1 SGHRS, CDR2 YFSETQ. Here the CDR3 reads CASRSSGPPGEQYF. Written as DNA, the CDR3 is TGCGCCAGCAGGTCGTCAGGACCTCCAGGGGAGCAGTACTTC.

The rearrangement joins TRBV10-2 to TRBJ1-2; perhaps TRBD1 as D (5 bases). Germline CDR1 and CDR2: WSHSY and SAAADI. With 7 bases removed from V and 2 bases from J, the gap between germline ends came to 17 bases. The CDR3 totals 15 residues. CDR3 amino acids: CASKNGDGGNYGYTF. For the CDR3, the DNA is TGCGCCAGCAAGAATGGGGACGGGGGGAACTATGGCTACACCTTC.

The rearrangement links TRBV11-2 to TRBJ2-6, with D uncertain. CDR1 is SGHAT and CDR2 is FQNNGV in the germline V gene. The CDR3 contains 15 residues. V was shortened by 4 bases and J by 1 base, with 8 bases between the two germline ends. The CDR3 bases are TGTGCCAGCAGCTCCCGTCGTTCTGGGGCCAACGTCCTGACTTTC. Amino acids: CASSSRRSGANVLTF.

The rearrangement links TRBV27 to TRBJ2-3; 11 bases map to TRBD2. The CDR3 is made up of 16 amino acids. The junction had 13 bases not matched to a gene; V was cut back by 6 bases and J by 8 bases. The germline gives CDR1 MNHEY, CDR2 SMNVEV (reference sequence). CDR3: CASSASGRHHVSTQYF. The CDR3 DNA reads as TGTGCCAGCAGCGCTAGCGGGAGGCACCACGTCAGTACGCAGTATTTT.

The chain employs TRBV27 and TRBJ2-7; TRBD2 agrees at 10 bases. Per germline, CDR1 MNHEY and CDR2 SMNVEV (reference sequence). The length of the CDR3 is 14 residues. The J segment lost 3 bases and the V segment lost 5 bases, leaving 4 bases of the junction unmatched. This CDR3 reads CASSIAGGGYEQYF. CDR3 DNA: TGTGCCAGCAGTATAGCGGGGGGAGGCTACGAGCAGTACTTC.

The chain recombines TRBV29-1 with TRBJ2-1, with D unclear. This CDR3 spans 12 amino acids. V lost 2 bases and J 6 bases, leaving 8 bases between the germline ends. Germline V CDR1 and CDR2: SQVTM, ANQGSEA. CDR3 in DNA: TGCAGCGTTGAACCGGTTGGCAATGAGCAGTTCTTC. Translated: CSVEPVGNEQFF.

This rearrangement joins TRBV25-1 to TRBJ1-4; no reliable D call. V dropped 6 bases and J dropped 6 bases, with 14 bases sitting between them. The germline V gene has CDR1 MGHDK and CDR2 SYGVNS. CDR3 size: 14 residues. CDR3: CASSFRGWDEKLFF. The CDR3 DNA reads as TGTGCCAGCAGCTTCAGAGGGTGGGATGAAAAACTGTTTTTT.

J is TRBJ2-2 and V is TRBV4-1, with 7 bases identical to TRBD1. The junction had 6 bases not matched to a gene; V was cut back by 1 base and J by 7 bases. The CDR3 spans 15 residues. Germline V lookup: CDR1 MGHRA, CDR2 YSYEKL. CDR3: CASSQVEGAIGELFF. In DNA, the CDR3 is TGCGCCAGCAGCCAAGTCGAGGGGGCTATCGGGGAGCTGTTTTTT.

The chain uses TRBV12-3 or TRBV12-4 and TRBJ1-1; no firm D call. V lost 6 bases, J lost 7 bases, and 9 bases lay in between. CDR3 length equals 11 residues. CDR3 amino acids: CASSQLREAFF. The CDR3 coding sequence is TGTGCCAGCAGCCAACTCCGTGAAGCTTTCTTT.

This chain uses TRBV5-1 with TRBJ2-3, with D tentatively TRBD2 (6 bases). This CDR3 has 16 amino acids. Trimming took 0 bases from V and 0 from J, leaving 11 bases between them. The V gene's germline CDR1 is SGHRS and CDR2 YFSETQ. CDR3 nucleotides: TGCGCCAGCAGCTTGGCCCCGGGGACTAGCACAGATACGCAGTATTTT. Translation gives CASSLAPGTSTDTQYF.

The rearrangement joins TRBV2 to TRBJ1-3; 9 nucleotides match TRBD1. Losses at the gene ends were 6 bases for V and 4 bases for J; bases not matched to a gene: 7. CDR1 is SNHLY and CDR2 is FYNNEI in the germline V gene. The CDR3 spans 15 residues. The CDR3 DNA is TGTGCCAGCAGAGAGTGGGGACAGGGAGGAAACACCATATATTTT. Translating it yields CASREWGQGGNTIYF.

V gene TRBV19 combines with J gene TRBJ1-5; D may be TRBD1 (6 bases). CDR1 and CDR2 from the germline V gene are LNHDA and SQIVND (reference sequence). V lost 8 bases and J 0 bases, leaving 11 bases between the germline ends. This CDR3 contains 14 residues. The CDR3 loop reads CASVLQGSNQPQHF. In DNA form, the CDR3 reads TGTGCCAGTGTCCTACAGGGTAGCAATCAGCCCCAGCATTTT.

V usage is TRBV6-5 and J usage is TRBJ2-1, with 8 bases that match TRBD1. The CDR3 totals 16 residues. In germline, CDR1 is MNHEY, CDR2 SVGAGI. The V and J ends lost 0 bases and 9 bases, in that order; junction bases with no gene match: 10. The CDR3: CASSYSYRGSKGEQFF. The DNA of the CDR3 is TGTGCCAGCAGTTACTCGTACAGGGGGAGTAAGGGTGAGCAGTTCTTC.

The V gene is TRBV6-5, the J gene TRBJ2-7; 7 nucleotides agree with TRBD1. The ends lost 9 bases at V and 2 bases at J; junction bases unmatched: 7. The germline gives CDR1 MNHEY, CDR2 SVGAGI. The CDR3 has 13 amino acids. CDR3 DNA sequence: TGTGCCAGTGGACAGGCCTACACCTACGAGCAGTACTTC. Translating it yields CASGQAYTYEQYF.